The clone carrying this T cell receptor (beta chain) was seen only a few times. The antigen is not known. This sample was taken from a study of blood T cells in healthy people across ages. Healthy individuals of Caucasian origin from Russia, aged roughly 6 to 95, served as donors. Trimming left V 4 bases short and J 3 bases short, with 13 bases between. Germline V CDR1 and CDR2: SGHVS, FQNEAQ. The CDR3 covers 16 residues. The use of a sample-barcoded 5' primer and a J-beta primer mix characterized a second PCR of roughly 6 to 11 cycles. TCRdb recomputed calls from the 5' RACE reads with MiXCR, one row per CDR3 protein. The data hold 920,000 or so distinct CDR3 sequences, with more than 35% observed a single time. Broader study findings: In these data, TCR beta diversity tracked strongly with naive T cell percentage.

The TCR sequence derives from a woman in her sixties in good health. Specimen: blood. The rearrangement links TRBV7-8 to TRBJ2-6; a possible D gene is TRBD1 (6 bases). CDR3 DNA: TGTGCCAGCAGCTCCTTACAGGGATTTGGGGCCAACGTCCTGACTTTC. Amino acids: CASSSLQGFGANVLTF.